What follows are 5 T cell receptor beta chains derived from one specimen sequenced in a study of cytomegalovirus exposure and HLA in healthy donors. 60 Vbeta and 13 Jbeta primers were used in PCR. Using immunoSEQ multiplex PCR, the repertoire was profiled, and TCRdb retains in-frame clones only, with some absent. The sample shows about 130,000 clones, approximately 79% of them seen only once. The sequencing sample was made of PBMCs. The receptors shown here come from a man between 18 and 29 years old in good health and CMV-seropositive.

The rearrangement uses TRBV7-2 and TRBJ1-3; D gene unclear. The germline V gene encodes CDR1 SGHTA and CDR2 FQGNSA. V lost 5 bases, J lost 0 bases, and 8 bases lay in between. The CDR3 has 14 residues. CDR3 loop: CASSRVSSGNTIYF. The CDR3 DNA is TGTGCCAGCAGCCGGGTTAGCTCTGGAAACACCATATATTTT. The full variable domain, its missing parts supplied by reference TRBV7-2 and TRBJ1-3, is GAGVSQSPSNKVTEKGKDVELRCDPISGHTALYWYRQSLGQGLEFLIYFQGNSAPDKSGLPSDRFSAERTGGSVSTLTIQRTQQEDSAVYLCASSRVSSGNTIYFGEGSWLTVV.

V is TRBV15 and J is TRBJ2-1; 9 nucleotides line up with TRBD2. The CDR3 consists of 15 residues. The ends lost 1 base at V and 9 bases at J; junction bases unmatched: 7. Germline V gene lookup returns CDR1 LNHNV and CDR2 YYDKDF (reference sequence). CDR3 nucleotides: TGTGCCACCAGCAGAGCTGGCGGGGGGGCAGGTGAGCAGTTCTTC. This translates into CATSRAGGGAGEQFF.

This sequence joins TRBV28 and TRBJ1-5; D perhaps matches TRBD1 (5 bases). The germline CDR1 and CDR2 sequences are MDHEN and SYDVKM. The CDR3 has 14 amino acids. Trimming pared 5 bases from V and 4 bases from J, leaving 12 bases between. CDR3 sequence reads: CASSESGFNQPQHF. CDR3 DNA sequence: TGTGCCAGCAGTGAGTCAGGGTTTAATCAGCCCCAGCATTTT.

This clone appeared a few times. V is TRBV5-4 and J is TRBJ1-5; weak D call: TRBD1 (6 bases). This CDR3 region has 16 residues. Trimming removed 4 bases at V and 8 bases at J, with 22 bases between. The germline CDR1 and CDR2 sequences are SGHNT and YYREEE (reference sequence). CDR3 protein: CASSTGGQAGGKPQHF. In DNA form, the CDR3 reads TGTGCCAGCAGCACGGGGGGGCAGGCAGGAGGAAAGCCCCAGCATTTT.

The genes are TRBV7-2 and TRBJ1-2; D is unclear. V gave up 1 base and J gave up 4 bases, with 16 bases separating them. Germline CDR1 and CDR2: SGHTA and FQGNSA. This CDR3 contains 16 residues. The DNA of the CDR3 is TGTGCCAGCAGCTTAGGACAAGGGAGTAAAATCTATGGCTACACCTTC. Translated: CASSLGQGSKIYGYTF.